This note documents a single T cell receptor beta chain sequence. The CDR3 contains 14 residues. Germline V gene lookup returns CDR1 KGHSH and CDR2 LQKENI. V was pared by 3 bases and J by 10 bases, with 15 bases between. Random-hexamer reverse transcription was applied to about 0.5 to 1 ug RNA. Via MiXCR, TCRdb re-called the immunoSEQ multiplex PCR reads, giving one row per CDR3 protein. The sample comprises some 150,000 distinct CDR3 sequences, roughly 94% of which are singletons, and about 0.076% rests with the top ten. The data originate from a study of CD8 T cells in Susac syndrome. The controls, all healthy donors, were matched for age and sex.

The source material was CD4+ T cells from PBMCs. This chain uses TRBV18 with TRBJ1-4; D gene ambiguous. This TCR was sampled from a human donor in good health. In nucleotides, the CDR3 is TGTGCCAGCTCACCGGTAACCCGGGAACCAAAACTGTTTTTT. Its protein is CASSPVTREPKLFF. The full variable domain, rest sourced from reference TRBV18 and TRBJ1-4, is NAGVMQNPRHLVRRRGQEARLRCSPMKGHSHVYWYRQLPEEGLKFMVYLQKENIIDESGMPKERFSAEFPKEGPSILRIQQVVRGDSAAYFCASSPVTREPKLFFGSGTQLSVL.